One T cell receptor (beta chain) is described in this entry. V dropped 1 base and J dropped 12; count of bases not matched to a gene: 8. Per the germline V gene, CDR1 is SGHAT and CDR2 is FQNNGV. This CDR3 spans 13 amino acids. The data are from a study of blood T cell repertoires in COVID-19. Overall study: Sites across the United States, Italy and Spain contributed samples from acute and convalescent COVID-19. The analysed material was cDNA or gDNA that came from T cells, B-cell-depleted T cells, or PBMCs.

In the authors' methods: Counts of nucleated cells, estimated from reference gene primer amplification, were obtained. The repertoire was sequenced with immunoSEQ multiplex PCR; TCRdb's copy has only in-frame clones and lacks some. That table gives V, J and clone size, and the DNA gave D and trimming. The data show hundreds of thousands of clones, approximately 90% seen once. The sequencing input was peripheral blood. The receptor comes from a woman aged 50 to 60 with active or convalescent COVID-19. The chain links TRBV11-2 to TRBJ1-2; 7 bases map to TRBD1. CDR3 in amino acids: CASSLGAGTAHTF. The CDR3 DNA reads as TGTGCCAGCAGCTTAGGGGCCGGGACAGCGCACACCTTC.